The T cell receptor (beta chain) under discussion was sequenced for a study of blood T cell repertoires in COVID-19. Study overall: Both acute and convalescent COVID-19 samples were obtained from the United States, Italy and Spain. Sample material is recorded as cDNA or gDNA derived from T cells, B-cell-depleted T cells, or PBMCs.

The V gene end was trimmed by 7 bases and the J gene end by 7 bases; junction bases not matched to a gene: 5. Germline V CDR1 and CDR2: SEHNR, FQNEAQ (reference sequence). The CDR3 loop spans 13 amino acids. This clone was seen only a few times. In the original workflow: For nucleated cells, counts were estimated from reference gene primer amplification. Profiled with immunoSEQ multiplex PCR; TCRdb holds only in-frame clones, not every one. V and J calls and clone size are given by that table; D and trimming were obtained from the DNA. The sample records approximately 170,000 clones, 80% to 85% being singletons.

The chain employs TRBV7-9 and TRBJ1-2; 11 nucleotides line up with TRBD1. The sequencing sample was made of peripheral blood. The receptor was isolated from a human donor with acute or convalescent COVID-19. The donor label of this sample is uncertain. The CDR3 spells CASNPGQGAGYTF. In nucleotides, the CDR3 is TGTGCCAGCAACCCAGGACAGGGGGCTGGCTACACCTTC. Looking up the rest from reference TRBV7-9 and TRBJ1-2 gives the full variable domain: DTGVSQNPRHKITKRGQNVTFRCDPISEHNRLYWYRQTLGQGPEFLTYFQNEAQLEKSRLLSDRFSAERPKGSFSTLEIQRTEQGDSAMYLCASNPGQGAGYTFGSGTRLTVV.